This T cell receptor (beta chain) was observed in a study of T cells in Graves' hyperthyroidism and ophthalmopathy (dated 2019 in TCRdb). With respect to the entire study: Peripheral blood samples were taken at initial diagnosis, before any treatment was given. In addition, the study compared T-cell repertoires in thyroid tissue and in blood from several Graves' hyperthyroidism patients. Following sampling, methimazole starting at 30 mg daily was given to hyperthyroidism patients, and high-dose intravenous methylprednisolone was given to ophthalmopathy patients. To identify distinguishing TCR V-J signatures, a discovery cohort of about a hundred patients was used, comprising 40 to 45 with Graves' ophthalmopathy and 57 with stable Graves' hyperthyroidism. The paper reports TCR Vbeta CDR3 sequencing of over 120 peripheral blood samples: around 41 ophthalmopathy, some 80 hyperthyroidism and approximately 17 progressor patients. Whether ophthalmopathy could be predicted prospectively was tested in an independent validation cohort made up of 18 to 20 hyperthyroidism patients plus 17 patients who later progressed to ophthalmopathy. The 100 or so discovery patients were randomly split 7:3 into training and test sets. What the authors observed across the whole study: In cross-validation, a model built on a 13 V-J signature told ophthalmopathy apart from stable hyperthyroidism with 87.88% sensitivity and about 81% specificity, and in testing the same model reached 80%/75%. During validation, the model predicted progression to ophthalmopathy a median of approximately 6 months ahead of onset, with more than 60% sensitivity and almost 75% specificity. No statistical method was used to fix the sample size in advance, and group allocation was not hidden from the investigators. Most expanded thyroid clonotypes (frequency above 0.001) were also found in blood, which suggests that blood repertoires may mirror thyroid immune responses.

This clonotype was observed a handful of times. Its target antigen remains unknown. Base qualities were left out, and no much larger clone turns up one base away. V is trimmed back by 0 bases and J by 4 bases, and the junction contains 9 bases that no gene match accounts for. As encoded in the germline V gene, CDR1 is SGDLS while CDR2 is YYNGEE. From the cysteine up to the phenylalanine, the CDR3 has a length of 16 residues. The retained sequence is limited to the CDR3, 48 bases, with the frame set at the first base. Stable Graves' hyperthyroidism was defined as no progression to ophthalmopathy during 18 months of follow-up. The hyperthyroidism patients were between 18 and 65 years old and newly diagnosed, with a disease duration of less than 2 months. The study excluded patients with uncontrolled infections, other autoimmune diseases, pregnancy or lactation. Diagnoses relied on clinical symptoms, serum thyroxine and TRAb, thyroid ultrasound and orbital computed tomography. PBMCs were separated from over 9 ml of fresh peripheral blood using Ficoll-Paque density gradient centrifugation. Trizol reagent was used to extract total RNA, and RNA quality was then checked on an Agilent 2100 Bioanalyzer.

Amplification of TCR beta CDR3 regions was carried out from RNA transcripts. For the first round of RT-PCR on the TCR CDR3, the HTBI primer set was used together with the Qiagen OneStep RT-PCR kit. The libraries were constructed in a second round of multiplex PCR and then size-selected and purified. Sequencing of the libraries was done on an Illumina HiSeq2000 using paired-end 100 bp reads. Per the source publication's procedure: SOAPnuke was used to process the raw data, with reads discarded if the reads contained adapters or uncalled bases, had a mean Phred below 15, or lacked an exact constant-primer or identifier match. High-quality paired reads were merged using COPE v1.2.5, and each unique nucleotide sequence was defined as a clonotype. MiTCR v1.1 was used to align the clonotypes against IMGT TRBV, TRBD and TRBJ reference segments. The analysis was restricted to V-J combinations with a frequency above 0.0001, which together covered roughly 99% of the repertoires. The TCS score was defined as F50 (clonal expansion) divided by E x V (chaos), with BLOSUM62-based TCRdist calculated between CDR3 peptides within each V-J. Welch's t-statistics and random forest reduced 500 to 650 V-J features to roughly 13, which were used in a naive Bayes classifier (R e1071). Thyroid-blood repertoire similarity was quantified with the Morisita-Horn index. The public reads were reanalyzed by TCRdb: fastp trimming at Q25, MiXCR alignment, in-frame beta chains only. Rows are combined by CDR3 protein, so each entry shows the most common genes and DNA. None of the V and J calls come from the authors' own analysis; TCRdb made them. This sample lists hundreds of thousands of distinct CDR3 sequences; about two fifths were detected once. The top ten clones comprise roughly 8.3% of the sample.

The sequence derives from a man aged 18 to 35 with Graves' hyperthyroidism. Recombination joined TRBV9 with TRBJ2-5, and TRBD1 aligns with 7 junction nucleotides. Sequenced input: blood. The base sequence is TGTGCCAGCAGCGTAGATAAGGGGGCCTTAGGAGAGACCCAGTACTTC. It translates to CASSVDKGALGETQYF. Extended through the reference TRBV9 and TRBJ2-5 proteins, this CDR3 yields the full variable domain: DSGVTQTPKHLITATGQRVTLRCSPRSGDLSVYWYQQSLDQGLQFLIQYYNGEERAKGNILERFSAQQFPDLHSELNLSSLELGDSALYFCASSVDKGALGETQYFGPGTRLLVL.